Listed below are T cell receptor beta chains from one sample, sequenced in a study of beta chain features in type 1 diabetes. Assay used: immunoSEQ multiplex PCR; TCRdb lists only in-frame clones, some missing. This sample has hundreds of thousands of clones, with around an eighth found just once. The specimen was naive CD4+ T cells from blood. The receptors shown here come from a man younger than 35 with type 1 diabetes. Both conserved end residues are part of each CDR3. The D gene is left open where the match is weak. Clone size is stated in some rows and not others, as once, few, many or a class when expanded.

j_gene: TRBJ2-2; d_gene: -; abundance: -; v_gene: TRBV5-4; CDR3nt: TGTGCCAGCAGCCCGGATGGATCTCGGGCAAACACCGGGGAGCTGTTTTTT; CDR3aa: CASSPDGSRANTGELFF
j_gene: TRBJ1-4; d_gene: -; abundance: -; v_gene: TRBV29-1; CDR3nt: TGCAGCGTCTTAAGGGGAGGGAAGGAAAAACTGTTTTTT; CDR3aa: CSVLRGGKEKLFF
j_gene: TRBJ2-5; d_gene: -; abundance: few; v_gene: TRBV7-2; CDR3nt: TGTGCCAGCAGCTTATCAGGGTTAGAGACCCAGTACTTC; CDR3aa: CASSLSGLETQYF
j_gene: TRBJ2-5; d_gene: TRBD2; abundance: -; v_gene: TRBV7-9; CDR3nt: TGTGCCAGCAGCTCTCCGGGGAGCGGGGGGGCAGAGACCCAGTACTTC; CDR3aa: CASSSPGSGGAETQYF
j_gene: TRBJ2-7; d_gene: TRBD1; abundance: few; v_gene: TRBV30; CDR3nt: TGTGCCTCAAAAGCCGGGACAGGGTTTCCGATTAGCTCCTACGAGCAGTACTTC; CDR3aa: CASKAGTGFPISSYEQYF
j_gene: TRBJ2-2; d_gene: TRBD1; abundance: -; v_gene: TRBV5-4; CDR3nt: TGTGCCAGTTGGGGACAGGACAACACCGGGGAGCTGTTTTTT; CDR3aa: CASWGQDNTGELFF
j_gene: TRBJ2-7; d_gene: -; abundance: few; v_gene: TRBV28; CDR3nt: TGTGCCAGCACCTACCCGGGGAGATCCTACGAGCAGTACTTC; CDR3aa: CASTYPGRSYEQYF
j_gene: TRBJ2-2; d_gene: TRBD2; abundance: few; v_gene: TRBV18; CDR3nt: TGTGCCAGCTCACCATGGGAGGGCCGGAGGGAGCTGTTTTTT; CDR3aa: CASSPWEGRRELFF
j_gene: TRBJ2-3; d_gene: -; abundance: -; v_gene: TRBV5-1; CDR3nt: TGCGCCAGCAGCTTGGACCCTAGAAGCACAGATACGCAGTATTTT; CDR3aa: CASSLDPRSTDTQYF
j_gene: TRBJ2-3; d_gene: TRBD2; abundance: -; v_gene: TRBV4-3; CDR3nt: TGCGCCAGCAGCCAGGGGGGGGTCGGGTCAGATACGCAGTATTTT; CDR3aa: CASSQGGVGSDTQYF
j_gene: TRBJ2-7; d_gene: TRBD2; abundance: few; v_gene: TRBV11-2; CDR3nt: TGTGCCAGCAGGCGGGAGGGCTACGAGCAGTACTTC; CDR3aa: CASRREGYEQYF